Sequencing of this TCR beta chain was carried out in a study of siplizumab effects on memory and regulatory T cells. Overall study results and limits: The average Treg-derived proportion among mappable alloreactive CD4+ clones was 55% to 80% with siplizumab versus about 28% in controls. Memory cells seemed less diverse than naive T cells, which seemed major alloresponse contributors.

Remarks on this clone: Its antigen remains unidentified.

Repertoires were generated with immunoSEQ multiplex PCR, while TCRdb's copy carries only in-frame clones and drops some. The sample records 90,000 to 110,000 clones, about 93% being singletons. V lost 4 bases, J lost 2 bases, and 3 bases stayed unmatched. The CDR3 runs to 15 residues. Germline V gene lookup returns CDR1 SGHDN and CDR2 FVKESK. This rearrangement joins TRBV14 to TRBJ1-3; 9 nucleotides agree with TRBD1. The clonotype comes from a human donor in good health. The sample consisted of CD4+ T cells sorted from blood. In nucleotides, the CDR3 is TGTGCCAGCAGCCCCCGGACAGGGGCTGGAAACACCATATATTTT. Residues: CASSPRTGAGNTIYF.